One sample yielded the 28 T cell receptor beta chains listed below, sequenced in a study of T cells after yellow fever vaccination. TCRdb ran MiXCR on the 5' RACE reads and lists one entry per CDR3 protein. This table has 550,000 or so distinct CDR3 sequences, about 19% appearing once. The source was PBMCs, collected 15 days after the yellow fever booster vaccination. These receptors all come from a man aged 25-45 years who received the YFV17D yellow fever vaccine.

The chain couples TRBV20-1 to TRBJ1-5, with D perhaps TRBD1 (5 bases). There are 14 residues in the CDR3. The germline CDR1 and CDR2 sequences are DFQATT and SNEGSKA (reference sequence). Trimming cost V 5 bases and J 6 bases, with 17 bases left between them. This CDR3 reads CSAPPGGLGQPQHF. DNA of the CDR3: TGCAGTGCTCCTCCCGGGGGTCTCGGTCAGCCCCAGCATTTT.

The CDR3 nucleotides are TGCGCCAGTAATCTGGGGAGGAGCACAGATACGCAGTATTTT. Protein: CASNLGRSTDTQYF. The chain employs TRBV5-1 and TRBJ2-3, with D possibly being TRBD2 (6 bases). Germline values: CDR1 SGHRS, CDR2 YFSETQ. V gave up 8 bases and J gave up 0 bases, with 13 bases separating them. The CDR3 covers 14 residues. The full variable domain, completed using reference TRBV5-1 and TRBJ2-3, is KAGVTQTPRYLIKTRGQQVTLSCSPISGHRSVSWYQQTPGQGLQFLFEYFSETQRNKGNFPGRFSGRQFSNSRSEMNVSTLELGDSALYLCASNLGRSTDTQYFGPGTRLTVL.

CDR3 nucleotides: TGTGCCAGCAACAACCGGGGACTAGCGGGATTCAATGAGCAGTTCTTC. Protein product: CASNNRGLAGFNEQFF. This sequence joins TRBV7-8 and TRBJ2-1, with TRBD2 identical over 13 bases. This CDR3 is 16 amino acids long. CDR1 and CDR2 (germline): SGHVS, FQNEAQ. V was clipped by 7 bases and J by 6 bases; unmatched bases: 9.

This clonotype has just a few counts. The chain has TRBV7-9 and TRBJ1-5; tentative D call: TRBD1 (5 bases). Trimming pared 5 bases from V and 2 bases from J, leaving 10 bases between. The CDR3 sequence is 14 residues long. Germline V gene data show CDR1 as SEHNR and CDR2 as FQNEAQ (reference sequence). The CDR3: CASSGRDGNQPQHF. The CDR3 DNA sequence: TGTGCCAGCAGCGGTAGGGACGGCAATCAGCCCCAGCATTTT.

This clonotype was seen a handful of times. V gene TRBV7-2 combines with J gene TRBJ2-7, with 13 bases that match TRBD2. After removal of 5 bases from V and 5 bases from J, the junction contained 9 bases not matched to a gene. The germline CDR1 and CDR2 sequences are SGHTA and FQGNSA. The CDR3 runs 16 residues. The CDR3 region has the DNA TGTGCCAGCAGCACCTCCGGGACTAGCGGGACTAACGAGCAGTACTTC. Translated, it gives CASSTSGTSGTNEQYF.

V usage is TRBV20-1 and J usage is TRBJ1-3; D uncertain. Germline V lookup: CDR1 DFQATT, CDR2 SNEGSKA (reference sequence). The CDR3 consists of 15 residues. The V gene lost 2 bases and the J gene lost 0 bases, with 11 bases spanning the gap. For the CDR3, the DNA is TGCAGTGCTAGAACGGGTGGGAACTCTGGAAACACCATATATTTT. Translated, it gives CSARTGGNSGNTIYF.

The chain combines TRBV5-6 with TRBJ2-2, with TRBD1 as a possible D gene (6 bases). The ends were cut back, 1 base at V and 6 bases at J, with 10 bases in the middle. The CDR3 spans 14 residues. Germline CDR1 is SGHDT and CDR2 is YYEEEE. CDR3 DNA: TGTGCCAGCAGCTTGCAGGGGCTACCCGGGGAGCTGTTTTTT. This translates into CASSLQGLPGELFF.

The genes are TRBV28 and TRBJ2-7; the match to TRBD1 covers 8 bases. V shed 5 bases and J 7 bases; nucleotides not matched to a gene: 10. Germline assignment: CDR1 MDHEN and CDR2 SYDVKM. The CDR3 has 14 amino acids. This CDR3 is CASSRQGIPGEQYF. CDR3 sequence (DNA): TGTGCCAGCAGTAGACAGGGGATACCGGGAGAGCAGTACTTC.

This clonotype turned up a few times. The chain combines TRBV7-2 with TRBJ2-7; 9 positions match TRBD2. The length of the CDR3 is 15 residues. The germline V gene has CDR1 SGHTA and CDR2 FQGNSA. J lost 6 bases, V lost 5 bases, and 11 bases had no gene match. The CDR3 reads CASSAISGRAGEQYF. CDR3 nucleotide sequence: TGTGCCAGCAGCGCAATTAGCGGGAGAGCGGGCGAGCAGTACTTC.

The CDR3 DNA reads TGTGCCAGCAGCTTGGAACCCGGACAGACGACCGTGGGGGAGCAGTACTTC. Protein product: CASSLEPGQTTVGEQYF. This chain uses TRBV5-8 with TRBJ2-7, with a weak D call TRBD1 (6 bases). The germline V gene encodes CDR1 SGHTS and CDR2 YDEGEE. CDR3 length equals 17 residues. The ends were cut back, 0 bases at V and 7 bases at J, with 23 bases in the middle.

The chain has TRBV29-1 and TRBJ1-1, with 7 bases aligning to TRBD1. The CDR3 sequence is 14 residues long. From germline, CDR1 is SQVTM and CDR2 ANQGSEA. The trim removed 5 bases at V and 1 base at J, leaving 7 bases unmatched. CDR3 nucleotides: TGCAGCGTTCGGACGACAGGGAGGAACACTGAAGCTTTCTTT. Protein product: CSVRTTGRNTEAFF.

V and J are TRBV29-1 and TRBJ2-4; 14 bases agree with TRBD2. J gave up 3 bases and V 4 bases, and 14 bases lay outside the gene matches. This CDR3 contains 19 residues. CDR1 and CDR2 (germline): SQVTM, ANQGSEA. The CDR3 DNA reads as TGCAGCGTTGTATATGAGGGGACTAGCGGGAGTCCGGGCAAAAACATTCAGTACTTC. Translating it yields CSVVYEGTSGSPGKNIQYF.

The chain recombines TRBV18 with TRBJ2-1, with unresolved D. The V end was cut by 4 bases, the J end by 7 bases, with 5 bases between. CDR1 is KGHSH and CDR2 is LQKENI in the germline V gene. There are 11 residues in the CDR3. This chain's CDR3 is CASSLWNEQFF. In DNA, the CDR3 is TGTGCCAGCTCACTTTGGAATGAGCAGTTCTTC.

This clonotype occurred a few times. The chain recombines TRBV20-1 with TRBJ1-2; TRBD1 agrees at 10 bases. The J segment lost 6 bases and the V segment lost 5 bases, leaving 6 bases of the junction unmatched. CDR1 DFQATT and CDR2 SNEGSKA come from the germline V gene (reference sequence). This CDR3 region has 13 residues. CDR3 amino acids: CSASRQGANGYTF. The DNA of the CDR3 is TGCAGTGCTTCCAGACAGGGGGCAAATGGCTACACCTTC.

This rearrangement joins TRBV20-1 to TRBJ2-7; possibly TRBD1 or TRBD2 for D (5 bases each). This CDR3 has 14 residues. Per the germline V gene, CDR1 is DFQATT and CDR2 is SNEGSKA (reference sequence). The germline V and J ends were trimmed by 6 bases and 4 bases, with 19 bases remaining between them. Here the CDR3 reads CSAPPPGTLYEQYF. The CDR3 DNA reads TGCAGTGCGCCCCCCCCGGGGACCCTTTACGAGCAGTACTTC.

In this sample, this clonotype turned up a few times. V usage is TRBV20-1 and J usage is TRBJ2-7, with 11 bases aligning to TRBD2. The germline V gene encodes CDR1 DFQATT and CDR2 SNEGSKA (reference sequence). The CDR3 loop spans 18 amino acids. V gave up 3 bases and J gave up 1 base; unmatched junction bases: 14. CDR3 in DNA: TGCAGTGCTAGGGCAATCCCCGGACTAGCGGGCCCTTCCTACGAGCAGTACTTC. It is translated as CSARAIPGLAGPSYEQYF.

Only a few counts were recorded for this clonotype. The chain links TRBV19 to TRBJ2-1; 12 nucleotides line up with TRBD2. Germline assignment: CDR1 LNHDA and CDR2 SQIVND (reference sequence). After removal of 5 bases from V and 9 bases from J, the junction contained 2 bases not matched to a gene. This CDR3 is 13 amino acids long. As DNA, the CDR3 is TGTGCCAGTAGTGAACTAGCGGGGGGTGAGCAGTTCTTC. This translates into CASSELAGGEQFF.

This clonotype was recorded many times. A read error may produce the germline difference seen at one junction end. The rearrangement uses TRBV7-7 and TRBJ2-5; D is unresolved. Germline V lookup: CDR1 SSHAT, CDR2 FNYEAQ (reference sequence). The CDR3 length is 15 residues. Here the CDR3 reads CASSLSGTYQETQYF. The CDR3 DNA sequence: TGTGCTAGCAGCTTATCCGGCACATACCAAGAGACCCAGTACTTC. The full variable domain, with the rest looked up from reference TRBV7-7 and TRBJ2-5, is GAGVSQSPRYKVTKRGQDVTLRCDPISSHATLYWYQQALGQGPEFLTYFNYEAQPDKSGLPSDRFSAERPEGSISTLTIQRTEQRDSAMYRCASSLSGTYQETQYFGPGTRLLVL.

This sequence joins TRBV4-3 and TRBJ1-5, with D unresolved. V was clipped by 2 bases and J by 2 bases, with 13 bases between them. CDR1 and CDR2 from the germline V gene are LGHNA and YSLEER. The CDR3 sequence is 16 residues long. As DNA, the CDR3 is TGCGCCAGCAGCCAAAGAAAGGAAGACGGCAATCAGCCCCAGCATTTT. Translating it yields CASSQRKEDGNQPQHF.

The chain employs TRBV12-3 or TRBV12-4 and TRBJ2-1; 8 bases match TRBD2. Trimming removed 3 bases from V and 7 bases from J; junction bases left unmatched: 8. The CDR3 runs to 15 residues. CDR3 sequence: CASSFPSGSGNEQFF. As DNA, the CDR3 is TGTGCCAGCAGTTTCCCCAGCGGGAGTGGTAATGAGCAGTTCTTC.

This rearrangement joins TRBV6-1 to TRBJ2-7; D unclear. Trimming left V 3 bases short and J 3 bases short, with 15 bases between. Germline-derived CDR1 and CDR2 are MNHNS and SASEGT. This CDR3 spans 15 amino acids. This CDR3 is CASSDGHRRIYEQYF. CDR3 DNA sequence: TGTGCCAGCAGTGATGGTCATAGACGGATCTACGAGCAGTACTTC.

In its sample, this clonotype was seen a few times. This chain connects TRBV5-1 to TRBJ2-6; D tentatively fits TRBD1 or TRBD2 (6 bases each). Germline V lookup: CDR1 SGHRS, CDR2 YFSETQ. The CDR3 extends over 17 amino acids. V was cut by 0 bases and J by 4 bases, with 14 bases left in between. This CDR3 is CASSLAGGSRGANVLTF. In DNA, the CDR3 is TGCGCCAGCAGCTTGGCCGGGGGCTCGCGCGGGGCCAACGTCCTGACTTTC.

The chain carries TRBV29-1 and TRBJ1-2, with D possibly TRBD1 on 5 matching bases. The CDR3 is 11 residues long. CDR1 and CDR2 (germline): SQVTM, ANQGSEA. Trimming removed 7 bases from V and 2 bases from J, with 8 bases in between. CDR3 region: CSAGDNYGYTF. The CDR3 DNA reads as TGCAGCGCCGGGGACAACTATGGCTACACCTTC.

This clonotype has more than one count but fewer than ten. J is TRBJ2-6 and V is TRBV7-9; D unresolved. Trimming pared 2 bases from V and 0 bases from J, leaving 5 bases between. The germline CDR1 and CDR2 sequences are SEHNR and FQNEAQ (reference sequence). The CDR3 is made up of 15 amino acids. The CDR3 nucleotides read TGTGCCAGCAGCTTAATCATCTCTGGGGCCAACGTCCTGACTTTC. Amino acid sequence: CASSLIISGANVLTF.

This clonotype showed up just a few times. This sequence joins TRBV20-1 and TRBJ2-7, with 7 bases matching TRBD2. The V and J ends lost 5 bases and 1 base, in that order; junction bases with no gene match: 8. The CDR3 is 14 amino acids. In germline, CDR1 is DFQATT, CDR2 SNEGSKA (reference sequence). In DNA form, the CDR3 reads TGCAGTGCTGGGGCGCCGGGAGGATCCTACGAGCAGTACTTC. Its protein product is CSAGAPGGSYEQYF.

This clonotype showed up just a few times. The chain carries TRBV27 and TRBJ2-1; TRBD1 is a possible D gene (6 bases). Germline-derived CDR1 and CDR2 are MNHEY and SMNVEV (reference sequence). The CDR3 spans 13 residues. The V end lost 2 bases, the J end lost 9 bases, and 11 bases lay between the germline ends. This chain's CDR3 is CASSLTGSGEQFF. The CDR3 nucleotides read TGTGCCAGCAGTTTAACAGGGTCCGGTGAGCAGTTCTTC.

The chain links TRBV19 to TRBJ2-1, with a possible D match to TRBD2 (7 bases). This CDR3 contains 16 residues. Between the trimmed V and J ends, which lost 7 bases and 4 bases, there was a span of 20 bases. The germline V gene encodes CDR1 LNHDA and CDR2 SQIVND (reference sequence). In DNA form, the CDR3 reads TGTGCCAGTACCGGGACAAAAGCGGGAAGTTACAATGAGCAGTTCTTC. Its protein is CASTGTKAGSYNEQFF.

This rearrangement joins TRBV6-5 to TRBJ2-2, with a weak D call TRBD2 (8 bases). CDR1 and CDR2 from the germline V gene are MNHEY and SVGAGI. The CDR3 covers 16 residues. Trimming left V 8 bases short and J 6 bases short, with 22 bases between. The chain's CDR3 is CASRLTGTRGPGELFF. CDR3 coding DNA: TGTGCCAGCCGATTGACCGGGACTAGGGGGCCCGGGGAGCTGTTTTTT.